Ten or more counts support the clone carrying this T cell receptor beta chain. What it binds is not known. This record belongs to a study of response to subunit inactivated influenza vaccine. Notes on the study in general: Authors suggested seasonal influenza vaccinations each recruit few new T cells.

TCRdb passed the RT-PCR reads through MiXCR, listing each CDR3 protein once. The sample shows a few hundred thousand distinct CDR3 sequences, 10% to 12% of them seen only once. Germline loops: CDR1 SEHNR, CDR2 FQNEAQ (reference sequence). The CDR3 totals 15 residues. The junction had 8 bases not matched to a gene; V was cut back by 5 bases and J by 7 bases. The sample was also reused in another study, on T cells expressing NK-cell markers. From that report: 5'RACE template switching built TCR beta cDNA with unique molecular identifiers.

Sequenced here: PBMCs from blood, sampled on the day of vaccination. The source of this sequence is a man aged 45-65 years who received an inactivated influenza vaccine. The V and J genes are TRBV7-9 and TRBJ2-1; 10 positions agree with TRBD2. This CDR3 is CASSHVSGRSNEQFF. The CDR3 DNA is TGTGCCAGCAGCCACGTTAGCGGGAGGTCGAATGAGCAGTTCTTC.